The 8 T cell receptor beta chains below come from one sample, sequenced in a study of OX40 agonist ivuxolimab in advanced cancers. The assay was immunoSEQ multiplex PCR, and TCRdb's table has in-frame clones only and misses some. Here the sample spans 35,000 to 45,000 clones, more than 75% being singletons. Here the sequenced sample was CD4+ or CD8+ T cells sorted from blood, taken in a trial of the OX40 agonist ivuxolimab. These receptor sequences come from an adult with an advanced solid tumor such as melanoma, head and neck, liver or kidney cancer.

This chain connects TRBV4-1 to TRBJ1-1; 10 bases match TRBD1. This CDR3 is 15 amino acids long. Germline V gives CDR1 MGHRA, CDR2 YSYEKL. V dropped 4 bases and J dropped 4; count of bases not matched to a gene: 6. CDR3 DNA sequence: TGCGCCAGCAGCCGAGGGACAGGGGTGGGCACTGAAGCTTTCTTT. This gives the protein CASSRGTGVGTEAFF.

This chain connects TRBV15 to TRBJ1-4; the D is unclear. CDR3 length equals 15 residues. Per germline, CDR1 LNHNV and CDR2 YYDKDF (reference sequence). With 8 bases removed from V and 0 bases from J, the gap between germline ends came to 13 bases. The CDR3, as DNA: TGTGCCACCTCGACCGACCCCGCAACTAATGAAAAACTGTTTTTT. It codes for CATSTDPATNEKLFF.

This clone was recorded only once. This chain uses TRBV9 with TRBJ2-2; D might be TRBD2 (6 bases). Trimming shortened V by 5 bases and J by 4 bases, and 15 bases separated the two germline ends. The CDR3 length is 15 residues. The germline CDR1 and CDR2 sequences are SGDLS and YYNGEE. The CDR3 loop reads CASRASGLFTGELFF. The CDR3 DNA reads as TGTGCCAGCAGAGCTTCGGGACTCTTCACCGGGGAGCTGTTTTTT.

This clone rates as medium-sized. This chain joins TRBV19 and TRBJ2-1; D is uncertain. The CDR3 spans 16 residues. Germline CDR1 reads LNHDA; CDR2 reads SQIVND (reference sequence). V dropped 4 bases and J dropped 8 bases, with 21 bases sitting between them. The CDR3 sequence: CASSKSWAGFIHEQFF. CDR3 coding DNA: TGTGCCAGTAGTAAGTCGTGGGCAGGTTTCATCCATGAGCAGTTCTTC.

The rearrangement uses TRBV6-5 and TRBJ2-5; possible D gene TRBD1, 5 bases. The V gene's germline CDR1 is MNHEY and CDR2 SVGAGI. The CDR3 totals 15 residues. The ends were cut back, 2 bases at V and 4 bases at J, with 14 bases in the middle. The CDR3 reads CASSYGQGLPETQYF. In DNA form, the CDR3 reads TGTGCCAGCAGTTACGGGCAGGGTCTACCAGAGACCCAGTACTTC.

This clone was recorded once. The rearrangement uses TRBV11-2 and TRBJ2-7; the match to TRBD2 covers 10 bases. CDR3 length: 14 amino acids. Germline CDR1 SGHAT, CDR2 FQNNGV. The V gene end was trimmed by 1 base and the J gene end by 3 bases; junction bases not matched to a gene: 0. In DNA form, the CDR3 reads TGTGCCAGCAGCTTAGGGACTAGCGGCTACGAGCAGTACTTC. Amino acid sequence: CASSLGTSGYEQYF.

This clone turned up a few times. The chain employs TRBV28 and TRBJ1-5; unclear D gene. This CDR3 contains 15 residues. The V end lost 7 bases, the J end lost 0 bases, and 13 bases lay between the germline ends. Germline V lookup: CDR1 MDHEN, CDR2 SYDVKM. The chain's CDR3 is CASIPWQLSNQPQHF. CDR3 bases: TGTGCCAGCATTCCGTGGCAGCTTAGCAATCAGCCCCAGCATTTT.

The chain employs TRBV6-6 and TRBJ1-1; D might be TRBD1 (5 bases). Germline V CDR1 and CDR2: MNHNY, SVGAGI (reference sequence). V gave up 6 bases and J gave up 8 bases, with 13 bases separating them. The CDR3 extends over 12 amino acids. CDR3 sequence: CASSPDSFEAFF. In DNA form, the CDR3 reads TGTGCCAGCAGCCCCGACAGTTTCGAAGCTTTCTTT.